A single T cell receptor beta chain is shown here with its context. The antigen remains undetermined. Germline lookup yields CDR1 MGHRA and CDR2 YSYEKL. Trimming at V came to 4 bases and at J to 0 bases, leaving 3 bases not matched to a gene. This CDR3 spans 15 amino acids. Profiling relied on immunoSEQ multiplex PCR, and the TCRdb table lists in-frame clones only, not all of them. The top ten hold under 20% of the sample, which has tens of thousands of clones, approximately 80% seen once. This sample was included in a study of PD-1 blockade in classical Hodgkin lymphoma. Study-level information: It was nivolumab at 3 mg/kg, given intravenously every 2 weeks, that patients received.

Stated time point: cycle 4 day 1 (C4D1), after less than seven weeks of nivolumab. No patient escaped relapse after autologous stem cell transplantation, and brentuximab vedotin exposure varied. Regarding the study as a whole: With CD4+ cells, TCR diversity rose significantly by C4D1, but not with CD8+ cells. Complete responders' diversity at baseline resembled that of newly diagnosed patients. Healthy donors were reported to have higher baseline TCR diversity than newly diagnosed patients.

The specimen comprised peripheral blood mononuclear cells (PBMCs), sampled before the fourth cycle of nivolumab. V is TRBV4-1 and J is TRBJ2-1, with TRBD2 matching 7 bases. This TCR was sampled from a human donor with classical Hodgkin lymphoma. The CDR3 is CASSPLAHSYNEQFF. The CDR3 DNA is TGCGCCAGCAGCCCACTAGCGCACTCCTACAATGAGCAGTTCTTC.